This T cell receptor beta chain was identified in a study of HIV-infected children after antiretroviral therapy interruption. Background on the study: Recorded EBV and CMV exposure existed for most children. For the interruption arm, samples span week 0 through about 3 years after study end. General study findings and limits: By the end of treatment interruption, naive CD4+ clonality (Gini) increased.

The CDR3 is 18 residues long. V was pared by 3 bases and J by 3 bases, with 23 bases between. Germline lookup yields CDR1 SGHVS and CDR2 FNYEAQ. The TCR library was built from RNA with a 3' RACE protocol and unique molecular identifiers. Each CDR3 protein gets one entry after TCRdb re-called the 3' RACE reads with MiXCR. The repertoire includes 30,000 to 40,000 distinct CDR3 sequences, around 7% of them detected once, and just under 1% sits in the top ten. Noted treatment: PENTA 11 planned treatment interruption arm or continuous ART arm. Sorting from thawed PBMCs isolated naive CD4+ CD45RA+ CD45RO- T cells. This clonotype has at least ten counts. Its antigen is unidentified.

This receptor was obtained from a pool of human donors with HIV. The chain has TRBV7-6 and TRBJ2-5; D possibly corresponds to TRBD2 (6 bases). The specimen was CD45RA+ CD4+ T cells from PBMCs, pooled from several time points, collected from a donor given antiretroviral therapy, either interrupted or continuous. Indicated subset: naive CD4+ CD45RA+ CD45RO- T cells. The CDR3 bases are TGTGCCAGCAGCTTTCTTCGCGGGACTCTAAAGTCGGAAGAGACCCAGTACTTC. Translating it yields CASSFLRGTLKSEETQYF.